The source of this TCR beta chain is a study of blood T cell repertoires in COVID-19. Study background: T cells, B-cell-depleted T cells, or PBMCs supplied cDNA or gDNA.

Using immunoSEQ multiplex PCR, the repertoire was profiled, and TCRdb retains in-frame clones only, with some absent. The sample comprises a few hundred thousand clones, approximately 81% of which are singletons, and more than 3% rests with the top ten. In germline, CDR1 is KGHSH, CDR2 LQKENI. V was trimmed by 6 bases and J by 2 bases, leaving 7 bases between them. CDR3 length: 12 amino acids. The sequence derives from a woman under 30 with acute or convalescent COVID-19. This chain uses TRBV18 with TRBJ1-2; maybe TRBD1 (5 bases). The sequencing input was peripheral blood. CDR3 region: CASSDTNYGYTF. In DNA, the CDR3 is TGTGCCAGCTCGGACACCAACTATGGCTACACCTTC.